This T cell receptor (beta chain) is from a study of cytomegalovirus exposure and HLA in healthy donors. Study-level background: When 300 to 500 donors were genotyped, roughly four fifths of them were found to fall in the Caucasian-associated ancestry cluster.

This clone was detected a few times. The CDR3 loop spans 12 amino acids. V lost 5 bases and J lost 9; bases outside the gene matches: 2. Germline CDR1 MNHNS, CDR2 SASEGT. The PCR ran on 60 Vbeta and 13 Jbeta primers. Clones were read by immunoSEQ multiplex PCR, and TCRdb kept only the in-frame ones, dropping some. Among around 300,000 clones, approximately 84% were seen once, and the ten largest hold 2% to 2.5%. The chain is built from TRBV6-1 and TRBJ2-7; 12 positions agree with TRBD2. This clonotype originated in a woman in her forties in good health and CMV-seropositive. Sequenced: PBMCs. The CDR3 spells CASSQTSGRQYF. Here the CDR3 DNA reads TGTGCCAGCAGTCAGACTAGCGGGAGGCAGTACTTC.